The subject of this entry is one TCR beta chain. Its specificity is not known. The CDR3 length is 15 residues. The germline gives CDR1 SGHAT, CDR2 FQNNGV. After removal of 5 bases from V and 8 bases from J, the junction contained 8 bases not matched to a gene. The data were obtained in a study of T cell responses to AZD1222 COVID-19 vaccine. Across the study: Second-dose schedules of about 4 or about 12 weeks were combined. Notes on the study in general: White British donors predominated, females outnumbered males, and clonal diversity was possibly underestimated. At baseline, seropositivity was found in only five or six AZD1222 recipients. Spike as a whole was targeted by vaccine-associated CD4 TCRs, dominant at 160-218 and 743-854.

Using immunoSEQ multiplex PCR, the repertoire was profiled, and TCRdb retains in-frame clones only, with some absent. The sample shows more than 150,000 clones, around 94% of them seen only once. J is TRBJ2-2 and V is TRBV11-2; 10 positions agree with TRBD2. The sequence derives from an adult in good health. The sample consisted of peripheral blood, taken on day 0 of AZD1222 vaccination. In DNA form, the CDR3 reads TGTGCCAGCAGCCTACTAGCGGGACTTCCAGGGGAGCTGTTTTTT. Its translation: CASSLLAGLPGELFF.